These T cell receptor beta chains were read from a single sample in a study of Graves' ophthalmopathy and Graves' hyperthyroidism. MiXCR was run by TCRdb on the multiplex PCR reads, yielding one entry per CDR3 protein. The sample includes some 370,000 distinct CDR3 sequences, 17% of them seen just once. Source material: peripheral blood. The receptors shown here come from an adult woman with stable Graves' hyperthyroidism. The CDR3 runs from the conserved cysteine through the conserved F or W. Fields, in order: clone size, D gene, V gene, J gene, CDR3 protein, CDR3 DNA. A D gene is named only where the DNA matches it firmly. For some rows the clone size is stated as once, few or many, or as a class when expanded; others skip it.

abundance: many
d_gene: .
v_gene: TRBV2
j_gene: TRBJ1-1
CDR3aa: CASRARGANTEAFF
CDR3nt: TGTGCCAGCAGGGCCCGGGGGGCGAACACTGAAGCTTTCTTT

abundance: many
d_gene: .
v_gene: TRBV10-3
j_gene: TRBJ1-1
CDR3aa: CAISDSRVKGMNTEAFF
CDR3nt: TGTGCCATCAGTGATTCCCGGGTTAAGGGGATGAACACTGAAGCTTTCTTT

abundance: .
d_gene: .
v_gene: TRBV20-1
j_gene: TRBJ2-2
CDR3aa: CSALPGARTGELFF
CDR3nt: TGCAGTGCTTTACCGGGAGCTAGGACCGGGGAGCTGTTTTTT

abundance: many
d_gene: TRBD1
v_gene: TRBV6-5
j_gene: TRBJ1-5
CDR3aa: CASSYPSGQGNQPQHF
CDR3nt: TGTGCCAGCAGTTATCCGTCAGGACAGGGGAATCAGCCCCAGCATTTT

abundance: many
d_gene: .
v_gene: TRBV27
j_gene: TRBJ2-7
CDR3aa: CASKGVGDIRTYEQYF
CDR3nt: TGTGCCAGCAAGGGGGTGGGGGACATACGAACCTACGAGCAGTACTTC

abundance: .
d_gene: .
v_gene: TRBV5-1
j_gene: TRBJ1-1
CDR3aa: CASSARIWKDLKTSNTEAFF
CDR3nt: TGCGCCAGCAGCGCTCGGATATGGAAGGACCTAAAAACTTCGAACACTGAAGCTTTCTTT

abundance: .
d_gene: .
v_gene: TRBV5-6
j_gene: TRBJ2-5
CDR3aa: CASSCPTERAEETQYF
CDR3nt: TGTGCCAGCAGCTGCCCCACAGAAAGGGCAGAAGAGACCCAGTACTTC

abundance: .
d_gene: .
v_gene: TRBV6-1
j_gene: TRBJ2-7
CDR3aa: CASRSPRGSYEQYF
CDR3nt: TGTGCCAGCAGATCCCCCCGAGGCTCCTACGAGCAGTACTTC

abundance: many
d_gene: TRBD2
v_gene: TRBV15
j_gene: TRBJ2-5
CDR3aa: CATSRQTSALQETQYF
CDR3nt: TGTGCCACCAGCAGACAGACTAGCGCCCTCCAAGAGACCCAGTACTTC

abundance: many
d_gene: .
v_gene: TRBV18
j_gene: TRBJ2-7
CDR3aa: CASSGGDEQYF
CDR3nt: TGTGCCAGCTCAGGGGGAGATGAGCAGTACTTC

abundance: .
d_gene: .
v_gene: TRBV5-6
j_gene: TRBJ1-1
CDR3aa: CASSLGANRIRTEAFF
CDR3nt: TGTGCCAGCAGCTTAGGGGCCAACAGAATACGGACTGAAGCTTTCTTT

abundance: few
d_gene: .
v_gene: TRBV9
j_gene: TRBJ1-1
CDR3aa: CASSKEGNTEAFF
CDR3nt: TGTGCCAGCAGCAAGGAAGGGAACACTGAAGCTTTCTTT

abundance: few
d_gene: TRBD1
v_gene: TRBV10-3
j_gene: TRBJ2-7
CDR3aa: CAISDPDRGAAYEQYF
CDR3nt: TGTGCCATCAGTGATCCCGACAGGGGAGCCGCCTACGAGCAGTACTTC

abundance: many
d_gene: TRBD2
v_gene: TRBV25-1
j_gene: TRBJ2-2
CDR3aa: CASSVRAGGPGELFF
CDR3nt: TGTGCCAGCAGTGTTAGAGCGGGAGGACCGGGGGAGCTGTTTTTT

abundance: few
d_gene: .
v_gene: TRBV9
j_gene: TRBJ2-7
CDR3aa: CASSASGGSYEQYF
CDR3nt: TGTGCCAGCAGCGCGAGCGGCGGTTCCTACGAGCAGTACTTC

abundance: many
d_gene: .
v_gene: TRBV27
j_gene: TRBJ1-5
CDR3aa: CASSFCQPQHF
CDR3nt: TGTGCCAGCAGTTTTTGCCAGCCCCAGCATTTT

abundance: .
d_gene: TRBD1
v_gene: TRBV6-1
j_gene: TRBJ1-2
CDR3aa: CASSPLTGGDGGYTF
CDR3nt: TGTGCCAGCAGTCCCTTGACAGGGGGCGACGGTGGCTACACCTTC

abundance: .
d_gene: .
v_gene: TRBV3-1
j_gene: TRBJ1-2
CDR3aa: CASSQNTFSYGYTF
CDR3nt: TGTGCCAGCAGCCAAAATACATTTAGCTACGGCTACACCTTC

abundance: few
d_gene: .
v_gene: TRBV7-2
j_gene: TRBJ1-2
CDR3aa: CASSNLDGGRYGYTF
CDR3nt: TGTGCCAGCAGCAACCTCGACGGGGGTCGGTATGGCTACACCTTC

abundance: .
d_gene: TRBD2
v_gene: TRBV7-6
j_gene: TRBJ2-4
CDR3aa: CVSILGTSGSIQYF
CDR3nt: TGTGTCAGCATCTTAGGGACTAGCGGCAGCATTCAGTACTTC

abundance: many
d_gene: .
v_gene: TRBV20-1
j_gene: TRBJ2-7
CDR3aa: CSAYGQDDDYEQYF
CDR3nt: TGCAGTGCCTATGGGCAGGACGACGACTACGAGCAGTACTTC

abundance: many
d_gene: TRBD1
v_gene: TRBV24-1
j_gene: TRBJ2-5
CDR3aa: CATSMTGSQTQYF
CDR3nt: TGTGCCACCAGCATGACAGGGTCGCAGACCCAGTACTTC

abundance: many
d_gene: TRBD2
v_gene: TRBV24-1
j_gene: TRBJ2-2
CDR3aa: CATGLAGAGELFF
CDR3nt: TGTGCCACCGGTCTAGCGGGAGCCGGGGAGCTGTTTTTT

abundance: many
d_gene: .
v_gene: TRBV6-5
j_gene: TRBJ2-5
CDR3aa: CASRVRPRGQETQYF
CDR3nt: TGTGCCAGCAGGGTCAGGCCCAGGGGCCAAGAGACCCAGTACTTC

abundance: .
d_gene: TRBD2
v_gene: TRBV4-1
j_gene: TRBJ2-4
CDR3aa: CASSQGSQGLARGNIQYF
CDR3nt: TGCGCCAGCAGCCAAGGAAGCCAGGGACTAGCCCGGGGAAACATTCAGTACTTC

abundance: many
d_gene: .
v_gene: TRBV6-5
j_gene: TRBJ1-2
CDR3aa: CASSYSGSRGERDGYTF
CDR3nt: TGTGCCAGCAGTTACTCTGGGAGTAGGGGGGAAAGGGATGGCTACACCTTC

abundance: many
d_gene: .
v_gene: TRBV4-2
j_gene: TRBJ2-2
CDR3aa: CASSQDARGGRGELFF
CDR3nt: TGTGCCAGCAGCCAAGATGCGAGGGGCGGGCGCGGGGAGCTGTTTTTT

abundance: many
d_gene: TRBD1
v_gene: TRBV28
j_gene: TRBJ2-7
CDR3aa: CASTKPMGRRTGSYEQYF
CDR3nt: TGTGCCAGCACCAAACCGATGGGGAGGCGGACAGGGTCTTACGAGCAGTACTTC

abundance: many
d_gene: .
v_gene: TRBV5-1
j_gene: TRBJ2-7
CDR3aa: CASSLGGFSQGSFTYEQYF
CDR3nt: TGCGCCAGCAGCTTGGGGGGGTTTTCCCAGGGCTCTTTTACCTACGAGCAGTACTTC

abundance: many
d_gene: .
v_gene: TRBV2
j_gene: TRBJ2-2
CDR3aa: CASLLNTGELFF
CDR3nt: TGTGCCAGCCTTCTTAACACCGGGGAGCTGTTTTTT

abundance: many
d_gene: TRBD2
v_gene: TRBV20-1
j_gene: TRBJ2-2
CDR3aa: CSASSFLGAGENTGELFF
CDR3nt: TGCAGTGCTAGCTCCTTCTTAGGAGCGGGAGAAAACACCGGGGAGCTGTTTTTT

abundance: many
d_gene: TRBD1
v_gene: TRBV4-3
j_gene: TRBJ2-5
CDR3aa: CASSQGQGEGETQYF
CDR3nt: TGCGCCAGCAGCCAAGGACAGGGGGAGGGAGAGACCCAGTACTTC

abundance: .
d_gene: .
v_gene: TRBV12-3/TRBV12-4
j_gene: TRBJ1-5
CDR3aa: CASSFQAGLGQPQHF
CDR3nt: TGTGCCAGCAGTTTTCAGGCAGGGCTGGGTCAGCCCCAGCATTTT

abundance: many
d_gene: .
v_gene: TRBV28
j_gene: TRBJ2-7
CDR3aa: CASSSGTPNSYEQYF
CDR3nt: TGTGCCAGCAGCTCCGGGACACCGAACTCCTACGAGCAGTACTTC

abundance: many
d_gene: .
v_gene: TRBV5-1
j_gene: TRBJ1-1
CDR3aa: CASSSYQGMNTEAFF
CDR3nt: TGCGCCAGCAGCTCCTATCAGGGGATGAACACTGAAGCTTTCTTT

abundance: .
d_gene: TRBD1
v_gene: TRBV7-9
j_gene: TRBJ1-2
CDR3aa: CASSLAGTGHGYTF
CDR3nt: TGTGCCAGCAGCTTAGCGGGGACAGGGCATGGCTACACCTTC

abundance: .
d_gene: TRBD2
v_gene: TRBV18
j_gene: TRBJ2-2
CDR3aa: CASSPRTSNYRGTGELFF
CDR3nt: TGTGCCAGCTCACCCCGGACTAGCAATTATCGTGGCACCGGGGAGCTGTTTTTT

abundance: many
d_gene: TRBD2
v_gene: TRBV20-1
j_gene: TRBJ2-7
CDR3aa: CSAPSGSLGKYEQYF
CDR3nt: TGCAGTGCTCCCAGCGGGAGCCTAGGGAAATACGAGCAGTACTTC

abundance: many
d_gene: .
v_gene: TRBV20-1
j_gene: TRBJ1-1
CDR3aa: CSAGSQGNTEAFF
CDR3nt: TGCAGTGCTGGATCACAGGGGAACACTGAAGCTTTCTTT

abundance: many
d_gene: TRBD2
v_gene: TRBV14
j_gene: TRBJ2-5
CDR3aa: CASNPSGHQETQYF
CDR3nt: TGTGCCAGCAACCCTAGCGGTCACCAAGAGACCCAGTACTTC

abundance: .
d_gene: TRBD1
v_gene: TRBV19
j_gene: TRBJ1-2
CDR3aa: CASFRASTGGYGYTF
CDR3nt: TGTGCCAGTTTCCGCGCTTCGACAGGGGGCTATGGCTACACCTTC

abundance: many
d_gene: .
v_gene: TRBV12-3/TRBV12-4
j_gene: TRBJ1-6
CDR3aa: CASSHTIGTILHF
CDR3nt: TGTGCCAGCAGTCACACTATCGGGACCATCCTCCACTTT

abundance: many
d_gene: TRBD1
v_gene: TRBV4-3
j_gene: TRBJ2-7
CDR3aa: CASSQGTEFYEQYF
CDR3nt: TGCGCCAGCAGCCAGGGGACAGAGTTCTACGAGCAGTACTTC

abundance: .
d_gene: TRBD2
v_gene: TRBV18
j_gene: TRBJ2-7
CDR3aa: CASSPLGLAGTKEQYF
CDR3nt: TGTGCCAGCTCACCATTGGGACTAGCGGGAACTAAAGAGCAGTACTTC

abundance: many
d_gene: TRBD1
v_gene: TRBV7-9
j_gene: TRBJ1-2
CDR3aa: CASSSTPTGDYGYTF
CDR3nt: TGTGCCAGCAGCTCTACTCCTACAGGGGACTATGGCTACACCTTC

abundance: .
d_gene: TRBD2
v_gene: TRBV7-8
j_gene: TRBJ2-2
CDR3aa: CASSLARRGTRNTGELFF
CDR3nt: TGTGCCAGCAGCTTAGCCCGGCGGGGGACTAGGAACACCGGGGAGCTGTTTTTT

abundance: few
d_gene: TRBD1
v_gene: TRBV10-3
j_gene: TRBJ2-7
CDR3aa: CAITRDSSYEQYF
CDR3nt: TGTGCCATCACCCGGGACAGCTCCTACGAGCAGTACTTC